Given below is one T cell receptor beta chain in context. Its antigen remains unknown. The CDR3 has 14 residues. V trimming: 6 bases; J trimming: 7 bases; junction bases outside the gene matches: 11. CDR1 is LNHDA, CDR2 SQIVND, per germline (reference sequence). These data come from a study of radiation and T cells in renal cell carcinoma. General observations from the study: Only small tumor regions of roughly 1 g were sampled. Without pretreatment biopsies, baseline tumor clonotype presence was undetermined. Dominant CDR3 motifs occupied more repertoire in irradiated than control tumors. Top tumor clonotypes rose in blood 2 weeks post-radiation, then contracted.

Treatment in this sample: 15 Gy SBRT to primary tumor, nephrectomy 4 weeks later. TCRdb's table, derived via immunoSEQ multiplex PCR, lists solely in-frame clones and lacks some. Of approximately 18,000 clones listed, less than 65% are singletons. This clonotype originated in a woman aged 70-85 years with renal cell carcinoma. The chain combines TRBV19 with TRBJ2-7, with TRBD1 identical over 8 bases. Specimen: tumor tissue, collected from a patient whose treatment included radiotherapy and nephrectomy. CDR3 sequence reads: CASSQGALVYEQYF. CDR3 sequence (DNA): TGTGCCAGTAGCCAGGGGGCTCTGGTGTATGAGCAGTACTTC.